This T cell receptor (beta chain) was obtained from a study of beta chain features in type 1 diabetes. This CDR3 spans 14 amino acids. Germline V gives CDR1 SGHDN, CDR2 FVKESK. After removal of 6 bases from V and 13 bases from J, the junction contained 10 bases not matched to a gene. Since all of the isolated RNA was reverse transcribed, expressed TCRB transcripts were what got sequenced. TCRdb's copy holds only in-frame clones and misses some; the assay was immunoSEQ multiplex PCR. Of more than 150,000 clones listed, approximately 9.9% are singletons. This clone turned up a few times. This chain uses TRBV14 with TRBJ2-1; 12 bases line up with TRBD2. The TCR sequence derives from a woman aged 18-29 years in good health. The sample was central memory CD4+ T cells from blood. CDR3 sequence reads: CASSPGLAGLDQFF. DNA of the CDR3: TGTGCCAGCAGTCCGGGACTAGCGGGCCTAGATCAGTTCTTC.